This T cell receptor beta chain was obtained from a study of blood T cell repertoires in COVID-19 (dated by TCRdb to 2018 to 2021). Study-wide context: Collaborator samples came from the United States, Italy and Spain and covered acute and convalescent phases of COVID-19. The samples were drawn from two sources: the first 160 participants of the ongoing ImmuneRACE study, and approximately 1,300 subjects contributed by 6 global collaborators. The dataset comprised deeply sampled blood TCRbeta repertoires from subjects exposed to, actively infected with, or recovered from COVID-19. The repertoires were released in a freely available public database meant as a resource for research on the immune response to SARS-CoV-2. The sample metadata nearly always contained a de-identified subject ID, COVID-19 status, age in years and sex. The prospective study material was composed of cDNA or gDNA derived from T cells, B-cell-depleted T cells, or PBMCs. Where HLA class I and class II types were available, the types were taken from metadata supplied by the sample provider, not from assay-based typing.

The CDR3 sequence holds 18 residues, the cysteine and phenylalanine included. The DNA shown is the 54-base CDR3, in frame from base 1. Looking up the germline V gene yields CDR1 SGDLS and CDR2 YYNGEE. V is cut back by 1 base and J by 6 bases, with 16 bases in the junction unmatched. Note on this clone: The antigen it recognizes is unknown. No much larger clone is present one base from it, and per-base qualities are unavailable.

The investigation overall reported the following: The quantity of clinical and demographic metadata differed by source and by participant and was supplied without curation.

TCRbeta CDR3 regions were amplified from genomic DNA by means of the immunoSEQ Assay, a bias-controlled multiplex PCR. As for how the authors treated the data: Nucleated cell counts per sample were estimated from amplification of reference gene primers within the assay. Sequence reads were collapsed and filtered to measure the absolute abundance of every unique TCRbeta CDR3 rearrangement. For each sample, productive Simpson clonality was calculated as the square root of Simpson's diversity index over productive rearrangements. The immuneACCESS repertoire file appears here via TCRdb, limited to in-frame rearrangements. These files lack a portion of the clones; in checked studies, under half of the deficit traces to unresolved V genes, and the cause of the others is not known. V and J calls plus clone size are reproduced from that table; the DNA served to infer D and trimming. This sample comprises approximately 93,000 clones, almost 90% of them detected only once. 2.1% of the sample is held by the ten biggest clonotypes.

One collaborating source in Seattle enrolled patients during active infection and followed them longitudinally through the course of disease. Each collaborating institution followed its own protocols to collect whole blood in K2EDTA tubes. Collaborator samples were shipped for TCRbeta analysis as frozen whole blood, isolated PBMCs, or DNA extracted from either sample type. The receptor chain draws on TRBV9 and TRBJ2-1, and 7 bases in between align with TRBD1. The TCR comes from a man aged 45-65 years with COVID-19, enrolled during active disease. The sequenced sample consisted of peripheral blood. The DNA sequence reads TGTGCCAGCAGCGTATCCCAGTGGGTCGGTGAGGGGGCCAATGAGCAGTTCTTC. This sequence encodes CASSVSQWVGEGANEQFF.